This TCR beta chain was captured by sequencing in a study of PD-1 blockade in mismatch repair-deficient tumors. Across the study: All were previously treated, progressing patients with 11 to 13 mismatch repair-deficient cancer types.

Clones were sequenced by immunoSEQ multiplex PCR, and TCRdb holds only the in-frame ones, with some missing. The sample records roughly 50,000 clones, approximately 80% being singletons. This CDR3 region has 14 residues. The V end lost 1 base, the J end lost 7 bases, and 14 bases lay between the germline ends. From germline, CDR1 is GTSNPN and CDR2 SVGIG (reference sequence). Study findings and constraints: Rapid post-treatment expansion, then contraction, generally preceding radiologic response, marked tumor-resident clones.

This clone was counted a single time. Antigen unknown. The source is an adult with mismatch repair-deficient cancer. The rearrangement links TRBV30 to TRBJ2-1, with D unresolved. The sample here was peripheral blood, taken 4 weeks after starting pembrolizumab. DNA for the CDR3: TGTGCCTGGAGTGCGTACGAGTTGAAGAATGAGCAGTTCTTC. Its protein product is CAWSAYELKNEQFF.